A selection of T cell receptor beta chains follows, all from one sample in a study of T cell responses to AZD1222 COVID-19 vaccine. TCRdb keeps only in-frame clones here, not all; method: immunoSEQ multiplex PCR. The table includes 130,000 to 150,000 clones, about 90% detected once. The specimen comprised peripheral blood, sampled on day 0 of AZD1222 vaccination. The source is an adult in good health. Each CDR3 is given with its conserved first and last residue. Fields, in order: V gene, CDR3 length, clone size, D gene, J gene, CDR3 protein, CDR3 DNA. D genes are given only for firm matches. Expanded clones get a size class; other rows say once, few or many, or leave the size out.

TRBV10-3	14	-	-	TRBJ1-5	CAISRDDSNQPQHF	TGTGCCATCAGCAGGGATGATAGCAATCAGCCCCAGCATTTT
TRBV9	16	once	-	TRBJ1-4	CASSVESGGGFEKLFF	TGTGCCAGCAGCGTAGAATCGGGGGGTGGTTTTGAAAAACTGTTTTTT
TRBV5-5	16	-	-	TRBJ1-1	CASTHSPAPLNTEAFF	TGTGCCAGCACCCACTCGCCGGCCCCCCTGAACACTGAAGCTTTCTTT
TRBV28	17	-	-	TRBJ1-3	CASLRQDQLFSGNTIYF	TGTGCCAGCCTTAGACAGGACCAACTCTTCTCTGGAAACACCATATATTTT
TRBV28	15	-	-	TRBJ2-4	CASSPRGLAKNIQYF	TGTGCCAGCAGCCCACGGGGGTTAGCCAAAAACATTCAGTACTTC
TRBV9	15	-	-	TRBJ1-1	CASSRLSGRNTEAFF	TGTGCCAGCAGCCGTCTATCGGGGAGAAACACTGAAGCTTTCTTT
TRBV28	12	-	TRBD1	TRBJ1-2	CASSLDRDSYTF	TGTGCCAGCAGTTTGGACAGGGATAGCTACACCTTC
TRBV19	17	-	TRBD1	TRBJ1-1	CASITGQGLGGNTEAFF	TGTGCCAGTATCACCGGACAGGGGCTTGGGGGGAACACTGAAGCTTTCTTT
TRBV2	14	-	-	TRBJ1-6	CASRTGTQMSPLHF	TGTGCCAGCAGGACCGGGACTCAAATGTCACCCCTCCACTTT
TRBV2	13	-	-	TRBJ1-6	CASIGGLNSPLHF	TGTGCCAGCATCGGAGGATTAAATTCACCCCTCCACTTT
TRBV27	19	-	TRBD2	TRBJ2-1	CASSLSMTSGRGSYNEQFF	TGTGCCAGCAGTTTATCGATGACTAGCGGGAGGGGATCCTACAATGAGCAGTTCTTC
TRBV5-1	14	-	-	TRBJ2-2	CASRSLPNTGELFF	TGCGCCAGCAGGAGCCTTCCGAACACCGGGGAGCTGTTTTTT
TRBV27	15	-	-	TRBJ1-2	CASSSPRQGEYGYTF	TGTGCCAGCAGTTCCCCCCGGCAGGGCGAATATGGCTACACCTTC
TRBV7-9	17	once	-	TRBJ1-4	CASSLASSSGSNEKLFF	TGTGCCAGCAGCTTAGCGTCGTCGTCAGGGAGTAATGAAAAACTGTTTTTT
TRBV5-5	15	-	TRBD2	TRBJ2-7	CASSLRASGIWEQYF	TGTGCCAGCAGCTTGCGAGCTAGCGGGATCTGGGAGCAGTACTTC
TRBV6-5	12	-	-	TRBJ1-5	CASSTGNQPQHF	TGTGCCAGCAGTACAGGGAATCAGCCCCAGCATTTT
TRBV19	13	-	-	TRBJ1-6	CASSIRESSPLHF	TGTGCCAGTAGTATTCGGGAGAGTTCACCCCTCCACTTT
TRBV7-9	13	-	-	TRBJ2-7	CASSSTQGGEQYF	TGTGCCAGCAGCTCAACCCAGGGGGGCGAGCAGTACTTC
TRBV5-4	14	-	-	TRBJ2-6	CASDTGSGANVLTF	TGTGCCAGCGACACAGGATCGGGGGCCAACGTCCTGACTTTC
TRBV28	14	-	TRBD1	TRBJ2-7	CASSSLQGAYEQYF	TGTGCCAGCAGTTCCCTACAGGGGGCCTACGAGCAGTACTTC
TRBV6-5	15	-	TRBD1	TRBJ1-2	CASSYGGQGADGYTF	TGTGCCAGCAGTTACGGGGGACAGGGGGCGGATGGCTACACCTTC
TRBV7-2	14	-	TRBD1	TRBJ2-7	CASSSYGTDYEQYF	TGTGCCAGCAGCTCCTACGGGACAGACTACGAGCAGTACTTC
TRBV4-2	17	-	-	TRBJ2-3	CASSQDWAGSSTDTQYF	TGTGCCAGCAGCCAAGATTGGGCCGGATCTAGCACAGATACGCAGTATTTT
TRBV7-8	14	-	-	TRBJ1-4	CASSLYRAHEKLFF	TGTGCCAGCAGCTTATATAGGGCGCATGAAAAACTGTTTTTT
TRBV28	14	-	-	TRBJ2-6	CASSSRSGANVLTF	TGTGCCAGCAGTTCTCGATCCGGGGCCAACGTCCTGACTTTC
TRBV7-9	16	-	TRBD2	TRBJ2-3	CASSLPISGITDTQYF	TGTGCCAGCAGCTTACCCATTAGCGGGATCACAGATACGCAGTATTTT
TRBV27	12	-	-	TRBJ2-7	CASSFGGVEQYF	TGTGCCAGCAGTTTTGGAGGGGTCGAGCAGTACTTC
TRBV28	16	-	-	TRBJ1-1	CASSGWGLSMNTEAFF	TGTGCCAGTTCGGGATGGGGGCTGTCAATGAACACTGAAGCTTTCTTT
TRBV28	11	-	-	TRBJ2-5	CASSLGLTQYF	TGTGCCAGCAGTTTAGGTTTGACCCAGTACTTC
TRBV27	17	few	TRBD1	TRBJ2-2	CASSQPPGQALTGELFF	TGTGCCAGCAGTCAGCCCCCCGGACAGGCGCTCACCGGGGAGCTGTTTTTT
TRBV18	17	-	TRBD2	TRBJ2-1	CASSPPGVAGGNNEQFF	TGTGCCAGCTCACCACCCGGAGTGGCGGGAGGGAACAATGAGCAGTTCTTC
TRBV7-2	15	-	-	TRBJ1-5	CASSLDRDSNQPQHF	TGTGCCAGCAGCTTAGACAGGGATAGCAATCAGCCCCAGCATTTT
TRBV6-6	14	-	-	TRBJ2-2	CASQLASNTGELFF	TGTGCCAGCCAACTAGCATCGAACACCGGGGAGCTGTTTTTT
TRBV11-2	14	-	TRBD1	TRBJ1-1	CASILRTGKYEAFF	TGTGCCAGCATCCTCAGGACAGGAAAATATGAAGCTTTCTTT
TRBV5-4	13	-	TRBD1	TRBJ1-2	CASSADRPRGYTF	TGTGCCAGCAGCGCGGACAGGCCTCGAGGCTACACCTTC
TRBV7-3	14	-	TRBD2	TRBJ2-2	CASSSGLAPGELFF	TGTGCCAGCAGCTCCGGACTAGCCCCCGGGGAGCTGTTTTTT
TRBV6-5	13	-	-	TRBJ2-3	CASSFASTDTQYF	TGTGCCAGCAGTTTCGCTAGCACAGATACGCAGTATTTT
TRBV6-5	14	-	TRBD1	TRBJ1-2	CASSPGTGAYGYTF	TGTGCCAGCAGCCCCGGGACAGGGGCCTATGGCTACACCTTC
TRBV28	14	once	-	TRBJ2-7	CASRIRDTSYEQYF	TGTGCCAGCAGGATCCGGGACACCTCCTACGAGCAGTACTTC
TRBV28	14	-	TRBD1	TRBJ1-5	CASSLRTGTQPQHF	TGTGCCAGCAGCCTTAGGACAGGGACTCAGCCCCAGCATTTT
TRBV6-5	15	once	TRBD1	TRBJ2-3	CASSIGTEPTDTQYF	TGTGCCAGCAGTATCGGGACAGAGCCCACAGATACGCAGTATTTT
TRBV7-2	15	-	-	TRBJ2-2	CASSLDGPNTGELFF	TGTGCCAGCAGCTTGGACGGGCCGAACACCGGGGAGCTGTTTTTT
TRBV6-6	15	-	-	TRBJ1-1	CASSYSGLQNTEAFF	TGTGCCAGCAGTTACTCTGGACTGCAGAACACTGAAGCTTTCTTT
TRBV28	15	-	-	TRBJ1-5	CASSSATGNNQPQHF	TGTGCCAGCAGTTCAGCGACAGGTAACAATCAGCCCCAGCATTTT
TRBV7-9	13	once	-	TRBJ2-7	CASSPTLSYEQYF	TGTGCCAGCAGCCCGACTCTCTCCTACGAGCAGTACTTC
TRBV5-8	14	-	TRBD2	TRBJ2-7	CASSTGTSSYEQYF	TGTGCCAGCAGCACCGGGACTAGCTCCTACGAGCAGTACTTC
TRBV24-1	11	-	TRBD1	TRBJ1-1	CATRQGLEAFF	TGTGCCACCCGACAGGGGCTCGAAGCTTTCTTT
TRBV11-2	15	-	TRBD2	TRBJ2-5	CASSLDTGGAETQYF	TGTGCCAGCAGCTTAGACACGGGGGGAGCAGAGACCCAGTACTTC
TRBV3-1/TRBV3-2	13	-	-	TRBJ1-1	CASSPGGNTEAFF	TGTGCCAGCAGCCCCGGCGGGAACACTGAAGCTTTCTTT
TRBV7-2	13	-	TRBD1	TRBJ1-1	CASSLETGGGAFF	TGTGCCAGCAGCTTAGAAACAGGGGGGGGAGCTTTCTTT
TRBV27	17	-	TRBD1	TRBJ2-1	CASSLPFGTGDPNEQFF	TGTGCCAGCAGTTTGCCGTTCGGGACAGGGGACCCCAATGAGCAGTTCTTC
TRBV5-1	14	-	-	TRBJ1-5	CASSLWGPNQPQHF	TGCGCCAGCAGCTTATGGGGCCCCAATCAGCCCCAGCATTTT
TRBV27	16	-	-	TRBJ2-1	CASSLYVEVGYNEQFF	TGTGCCAGCAGTTTATACGTCGAAGTGGGATACAATGAGCAGTTCTTC
TRBV9	15	-	-	TRBJ2-1	CASSVGADPYNEQFF	TGTGCCAGCAGCGTTGGGGCGGACCCGTACAATGAGCAGTTCTTC
TRBV5-1	16	-	-	TRBJ2-2	CASSFSGTYNTGELFF	TGCGCCAGCAGCTTTTCCGGGACTTATAACACCGGGGAGCTGTTTTTT
TRBV27	16	-	-	TRBJ1-3	CASSLGAGIAGNTIYF	TGTGCCAGCAGTCTAGGGGCGGGAATCGCTGGAAACACCATATATTTT
TRBV27	12	-	-	TRBJ2-5	CASRSQGETQYF	TGTGCCAGCAGATCGCAAGGCGAGACCCAGTACTTC
TRBV2	18	-	-	TRBJ1-5	CASSETGGLQYSNQPQHF	TGTGCCAGCAGTGAGACAGGCGGATTACAATATAGCAATCAGCCCCAGCATTTT